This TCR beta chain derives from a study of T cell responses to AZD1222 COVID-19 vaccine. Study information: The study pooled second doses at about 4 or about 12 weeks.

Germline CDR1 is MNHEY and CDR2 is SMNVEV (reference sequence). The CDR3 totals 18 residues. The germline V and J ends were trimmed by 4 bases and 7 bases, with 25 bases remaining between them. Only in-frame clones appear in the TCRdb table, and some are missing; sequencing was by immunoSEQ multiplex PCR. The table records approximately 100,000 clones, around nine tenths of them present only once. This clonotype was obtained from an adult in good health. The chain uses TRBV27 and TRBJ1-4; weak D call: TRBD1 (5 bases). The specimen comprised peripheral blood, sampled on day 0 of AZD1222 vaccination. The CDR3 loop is CASSSATQSGRLGEKLFF. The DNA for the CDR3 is TGTGCCAGCAGTTCCGCGACACAATCAGGGAGGCTTGGTGAAAAACTGTTTTTT.